A selection of T cell receptor beta chains follows, all from one sample in a study of cytomegalovirus exposure and HLA in healthy donors. The protocol was immunoSEQ multiplex PCR, while the TCRdb copy is restricted to in-frame clones and leaves out a portion. The sample includes some 160,000 clones, almost 80% of them seen just once. The material sequenced was PBMCs. The origin of the receptors is a male donor in good health and CMV-seronegative. The CDR3 runs from the conserved cysteine through the conserved F or W. The D gene is left open where the match is weak. Not every row has a clone size; where given, it reads once, few, many or a size class.

CDR3 DNA | CDR3 protein | J gene | clone size | D gene | V gene
TGTGCCAGCAGCTTATTCCCACCGACTAGTACGTTAACAGATACGCAGTATTTT | CASSLFPPTSTLTDTQYF | TRBJ2-3 | - | - | TRBV7-6
TGTGCCTGGAGGGGGGGAGCCACAGATACGCAGTATTTT | CAWRGGATDTQYF | TRBJ2-3 | - | - | TRBV30
TGTGCCAGCAGCCGGACTCAGGAGTACGAGCAGTACTTC | CASSRTQEYEQYF | TRBJ2-7 | - | - | TRBV7-6
TGTGCCAGCAGTACCGGGACAGGGATTAACTATGGCTACACCTTC | CASSTGTGINYGYTF | TRBJ1-2 | - | TRBD1 | TRBV6-1
TGTGCCAGCAGATATACGGGAGGGTTGGAGCAGTTCTTC | CASRYTGGLEQFF | TRBJ2-1 | - | TRBD2 | TRBV6-1
TGTGCCATCAGTGAGTATCAGGGACTAGCGGGAGTCGGGGATGGCGAGCAGTACTTC | CAISEYQGLAGVGDGEQYF | TRBJ2-7 | - | TRBD2 | TRBV10-3
TGTGCCAGCAGTGAGGGAGGGCGAGATCAGCCCCAGCATTTT | CASSEGGRDQPQHF | TRBJ1-5 | few | - | TRBV6-1
TGTGCCAGCACCCTGGTCGGGGGGCCCAATGAGCAGTTCTTC | CASTLVGGPNEQFF | TRBJ2-1 | - | - | TRBV7-2
TGTGCCAGCAGTTTAGGAGGGGTAGGGGAAAAACTGTTTTTT | CASSLGGVGEKLFF | TRBJ1-4 | few | - | TRBV28
TGTGCCAGCAGCTCGACTAGCGGCGGCACAGATACGCAGTATTTT | CASSSTSGGTDTQYF | TRBJ2-3 | - | TRBD2 | TRBV7-3
TGTGCCAGCAGTTACAGTCAGGGGATCAATGAGCAGTTCTTC | CASSYSQGINEQFF | TRBJ2-1 | - | - | TRBV6-5
TGTGCCAGCAGCTTGGAGGACACAGATACGCAGTATTTT | CASSLEDTDTQYF | TRBJ2-3 | - | - | TRBV7-9
TGCGCCAGCAGCTGGCTCTTGACAGGGCCCTCCTACGAGCAGTACTTC | CASSWLLTGPSYEQYF | TRBJ2-7 | - | TRBD1 | TRBV5-1
TGTGCCAGCCTACGGGACAGGAACACCGGGGAGCTGTTTTTT | CASLRDRNTGELFF | TRBJ2-2 | - | TRBD1 | TRBV6-1
TGCGCCAGCAGCTTGGCGGGAGGCGAGACCCAGTACTTC | CASSLAGGETQYF | TRBJ2-5 | - | TRBD2 | TRBV5-1
TGTGCCAGCAGCGGCGAGGGGGCTCAAGGTACGCAGTATTTT | CASSGEGAQGTQYF | TRBJ2-3 | - | TRBD1 | TRBV7-9
TGTGCTAGTGGTTTGGTCCGCCTAGGGGGGGACCCAAGCTCTGGAAACACCATATATTTT | CASGLVRLGGDPSSGNTIYF | TRBJ1-3 | - | - | TRBV12-5
TGTGCCAGCAGGGCTGGACAGGGGGCTGGCTACACCTTC | CASRAGQGAGYTF | TRBJ1-2 | few | TRBD1 | TRBV28
TGTGCCAGCAGTACTCTTTTGGACAGTCACACTACCGTGGATGAAAAACTGTTTTTT | CASSTLLDSHTTVDEKLFF | TRBJ1-4 | once | - | TRBV2
TGTGCCGGAACGACAGCCTCCAATGAGCAGTTCTTC | CAGTTASNEQFF | TRBJ2-1 | - | - | TRBV7-9
TGCAGCGTTGAACCGGGACTAGCGGGAGATGAGGCCAAAAACATTCAGTACTTC | CSVEPGLAGDEAKNIQYF | TRBJ2-4 | - | TRBD2 | TRBV29-1
TGTGCCAGCAGCGTAGTAGCGGGGGTAGGAACCGGGGAGCTGTTTTTT | CASSVVAGVGTGELFF | TRBJ2-2 | few | TRBD2 | TRBV9
TGTGCCAGCCGACAGCCGGGTTCCACTGAAGCTTTCTTT | CASRQPGSTEAFF | TRBJ1-1 | - | - | TRBV5-6
TGTGCCAGCAGTCCCCGACTAGCGGGGTACAATGAGCAGTTCTTC | CASSPRLAGYNEQFF | TRBJ2-1 | few | TRBD2 | TRBV27
TGTGCCGCAAGACAGGAGTTAAGCAATCAGCCCCAGCATTTT | CAARQELSNQPQHF | TRBJ1-5 | - | - | TRBV6-1
TGTGCCAGCAGGCTCGAGGGGGCTTTGAGGGCCAACGTCCTGACTTTC | CASRLEGALRANVLTF | TRBJ2-6 | - | TRBD1 | TRBV2
TGTGCCAGCTCACCAAACAGGGATAGCAATCAGCCCCAGCATTTT | CASSPNRDSNQPQHF | TRBJ1-5 | - | - | TRBV18
TGTGCCAGCACCTCTCTTAGCTCCTACGAGCAGTACTTC | CASTSLSSYEQYF | TRBJ2-7 | - | - | TRBV5-5
TGTGCCAGCAGCGGACCGGGGAGGTCCTACAATGAGCAGTTCTTC | CASSGPGRSYNEQFF | TRBJ2-1 | - | - | TRBV9
TGTGCCAGCAGTTTCCATAGCGGGAGGGCAGGGGAGCAGTACTTC | CASSFHSGRAGEQYF | TRBJ2-7 | few | TRBD2 | TRBV6-5
TGTGCCAGCACCGGACAGGGGCGTGAAAAACTGTTTTTT | CASTGQGREKLFF | TRBJ1-4 | - | TRBD1 | TRBV7-2
TGTGCCAGCAGCGTCCTAGCGGGAGGGGGGAATGAGCAGTTCTTC | CASSVLAGGGNEQFF | TRBJ2-1 | - | TRBD2 | TRBV9
TGTGCCAGCAGTTTAAATAGGGGAGGGGAGGAGACCCAGTACTTC | CASSLNRGGEETQYF | TRBJ2-5 | - | TRBD2 | TRBV28
TGTGCCAGCAGTTACTCGACAGTAAATTCACCCCTCCACTTT | CASSYSTVNSPLHF | TRBJ1-6 | - | - | TRBV6-5
TGCGCCAGCAGCCAAGATCTCGGGACTAGGGGCCCAGATACGCAGTATTTT | CASSQDLGTRGPDTQYF | TRBJ2-3 | - | TRBD2 | TRBV4-3
TGTGCCAGCAGTGGGTACAGGGAAGATACGCAGTATTTT | CASSGYREDTQYF | TRBJ2-3 | once | - | TRBV6-1
TGTGCCAGCAGCTTAGGGGCAGGGGCACCTAATGAAAAACTGTTTTTT | CASSLGAGAPNEKLFF | TRBJ1-4 | - | - | TRBV7-6
TGTGCCATCAGTGGGCCAGGACTAGCGGGGGGCTACAATGAGCAGTTCTTC | CAISGPGLAGGYNEQFF | TRBJ2-1 | - | TRBD2 | TRBV10-3
TGTGCCAGCAGCGTAGCGGGACTAGCGGGGGGGACGAACACCGGGGAGCTGTTTTTT | CASSVAGLAGGTNTGELFF | TRBJ2-2 | few | TRBD2 | TRBV9
TGTGCCAGCAGTGAAGACAGGGCCGAGCAGTACTTC | CASSEDRAEQYF | TRBJ2-7 | - | - | TRBV2
TGTGCCAGCAGCACCGGACAGGCCAATGAGCAGTTCTTC | CASSTGQANEQFF | TRBJ2-1 | - | TRBD1 | TRBV7-2
TGTGCCAGCAACTCACCCTACGAGCAGTACTTC | CASNSPYEQYF | TRBJ2-7 | - | - | TRBV28
TGTGCCAGTCGGGCGGGACAGGGGCCAGCTAACTATGGCTACACCTTC | CASRAGQGPANYGYTF | TRBJ1-2 | - | TRBD1 | TRBV18
TGTGCCAGCAGCTTGGGCTGGGGGCTTGCAACTAATGAAAAACTGTTTTTT | CASSLGWGLATNEKLFF | TRBJ1-4 | - | - | TRBV5-4
TGTGCCAGCAGCCAAGGTAAAGGGGGCTACGAGCAGTACTTC | CASSQGKGGYEQYF | TRBJ2-7 | - | - | TRBV14
TGTGCCACCAGCAGGGCCGGACAGAACACTGAAGCTTTCTTT | CATSRAGQNTEAFF | TRBJ1-1 | - | - | TRBV15
TGTGCCAGCAGCCAAGAGGGGGCGAACACTGAAGCTTTCTTT | CASSQEGANTEAFF | TRBJ1-1 | - | - | TRBV4-2
TGCGCCAGCAGCCAGTGGACAGGGGCGTCCTACGAGCAGTACTTC | CASSQWTGASYEQYF | TRBJ2-7 | - | TRBD1 | TRBV4-3
TGTGCCAGCAGCTTAGCTGAGGGTGACGAGCAGTACTTC | CASSLAEGDEQYF | TRBJ2-7 | once | - | TRBV7-7
TGCGCCAGCAGCCAATTAACTAGCGGGAACACCGGGGAGCTGTTTTTT | CASSQLTSGNTGELFF | TRBJ2-2 | once | TRBD2 | TRBV4-1
TGTGCCAGCAGTGAGAGGCCCACCTCGGCTTTCTTT | CASSERPTSAFF | TRBJ1-1 | - | - | TRBV6-1
TGTGCCAGCAGCTCATCCGAGACCCAGTACTTC | CASSSSETQYF | TRBJ2-5 | - | - | TRBV7-2